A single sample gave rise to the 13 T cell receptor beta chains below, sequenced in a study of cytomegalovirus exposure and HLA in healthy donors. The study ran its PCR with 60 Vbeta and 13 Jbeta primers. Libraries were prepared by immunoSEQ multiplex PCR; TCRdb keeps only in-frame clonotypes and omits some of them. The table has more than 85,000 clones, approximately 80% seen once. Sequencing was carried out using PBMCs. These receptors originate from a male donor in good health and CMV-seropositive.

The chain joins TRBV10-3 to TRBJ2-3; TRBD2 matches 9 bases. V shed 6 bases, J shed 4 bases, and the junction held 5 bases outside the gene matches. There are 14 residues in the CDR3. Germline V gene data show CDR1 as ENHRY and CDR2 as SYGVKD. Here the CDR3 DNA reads TGTGCCATCAGGGTAGCGGGAGTTCCAGATACGCAGTATTTT. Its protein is CAIRVAGVPDTQYF.

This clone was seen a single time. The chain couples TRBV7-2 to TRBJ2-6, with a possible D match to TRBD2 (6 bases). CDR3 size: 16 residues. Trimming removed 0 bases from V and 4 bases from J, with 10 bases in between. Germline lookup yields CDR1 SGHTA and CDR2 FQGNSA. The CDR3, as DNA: TGTGCCAGCAGCTTAGCGGGGGGATCCGGGGCCAACGTCCTGACTTTC. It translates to CASSLAGGSGANVLTF.

CDR3 sequence: CASSMTGSGNTIYF. Here the CDR3 DNA reads TGTGCCAGTAGTATGACAGGGTCTGGAAACACCATATATTTT. The chain recombines TRBV19 with TRBJ1-3; 7 bases map to TRBD1. V gave up 3 bases and J gave up 1 base; unmatched junction bases: 0. CDR3 size: 14 residues. Germline loops: CDR1 LNHDA, CDR2 SQIVND (reference sequence).

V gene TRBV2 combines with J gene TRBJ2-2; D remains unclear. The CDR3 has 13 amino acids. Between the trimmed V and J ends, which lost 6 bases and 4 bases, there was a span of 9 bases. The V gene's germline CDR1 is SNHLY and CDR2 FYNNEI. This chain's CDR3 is CASRTFVTGELFF. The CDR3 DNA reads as TGTGCCAGCAGGACTTTTGTCACCGGGGAGCTGTTTTTT.

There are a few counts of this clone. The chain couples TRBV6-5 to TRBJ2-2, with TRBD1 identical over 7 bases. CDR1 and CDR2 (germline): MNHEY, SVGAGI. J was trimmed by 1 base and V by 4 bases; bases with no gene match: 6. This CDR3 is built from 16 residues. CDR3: CASSFLWDRNTGELFF. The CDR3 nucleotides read TGTGCCAGCAGTTTCCTGTGGGACAGGAACACCGGGGAGCTGTTTTTT.

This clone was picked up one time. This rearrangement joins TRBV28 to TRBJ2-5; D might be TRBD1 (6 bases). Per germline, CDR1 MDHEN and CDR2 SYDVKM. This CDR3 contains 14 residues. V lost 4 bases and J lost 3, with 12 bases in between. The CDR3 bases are TGTGCCAGCAGTTCGGCCCAGGGGAAAGAGACCCAGTACTTC. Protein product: CASSSAQGKETQYF. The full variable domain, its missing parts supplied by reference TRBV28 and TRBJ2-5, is DVKVTQSSRYLVKRTGEKVFLECVQDMDHENMFWYRQDPGLGLRLIYFSYDVKMKEKGDIPEGYSVSREKKERFSLILESASTNQTSMYLCASSSAQGKETQYFGPGTRLLVL.

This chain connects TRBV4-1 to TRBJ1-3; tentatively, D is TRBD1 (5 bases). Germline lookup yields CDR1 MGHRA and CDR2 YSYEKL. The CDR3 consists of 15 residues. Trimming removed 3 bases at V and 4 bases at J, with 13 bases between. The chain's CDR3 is CASSQDRTSGNTIYF. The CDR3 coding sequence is TGCGCCAGCAGCCAGGACCGGACATCCGGAAACACCATATATTTT.

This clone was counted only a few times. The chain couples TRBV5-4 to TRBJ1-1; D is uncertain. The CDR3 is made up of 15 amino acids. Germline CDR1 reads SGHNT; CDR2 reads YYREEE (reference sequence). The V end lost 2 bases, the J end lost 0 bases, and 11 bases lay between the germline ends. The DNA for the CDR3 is TGTGCCAGCAGCTTTTTGAGGGAAATGAACACTGAAGCTTTCTTT. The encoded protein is CASSFLREMNTEAFF.

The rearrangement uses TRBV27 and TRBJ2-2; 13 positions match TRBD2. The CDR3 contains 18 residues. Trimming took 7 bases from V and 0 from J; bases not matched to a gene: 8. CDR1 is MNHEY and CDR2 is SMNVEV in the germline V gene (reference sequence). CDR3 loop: CASTRWGLAGTNTGELFF. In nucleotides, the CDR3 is TGTGCCAGCACTCGATGGGGACTAGCGGGGACGAACACCGGGGAGCTGTTTTTT.

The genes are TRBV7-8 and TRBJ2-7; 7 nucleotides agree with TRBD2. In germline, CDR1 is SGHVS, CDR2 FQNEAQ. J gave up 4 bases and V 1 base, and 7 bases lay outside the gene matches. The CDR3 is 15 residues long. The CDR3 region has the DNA TGTGCCAGCAGCTTAGGGATACGGGAGGCGTACGAGCAGTACTTC. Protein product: CASSLGIREAYEQYF.

CDR3 coding DNA: TGTGCCAGTAGTATTACAGGGTTCACTGAAGCTTTCTTT. It translates to CASSITGFTEAFF. The gene calls are TRBV19 and TRBJ1-1; possibly TRBD1 for D (6 bases). Trimming pared 3 bases from V and 4 bases from J, leaving 9 bases between. Germline values: CDR1 LNHDA, CDR2 SQIVND (reference sequence). The CDR3 contains 13 residues. The full variable domain, its missing parts supplied by reference TRBV19 and TRBJ1-1, is DGGITQSPKYLFRKEGQNVTLSCEQNLNHDAMYWYRQDPGQGLRLIYYSQIVNDFQKGDIAEGYSVSREKKESFPLTVTSAQKNPTAFYLCASSITGFTEAFFGQGTRLTVV.

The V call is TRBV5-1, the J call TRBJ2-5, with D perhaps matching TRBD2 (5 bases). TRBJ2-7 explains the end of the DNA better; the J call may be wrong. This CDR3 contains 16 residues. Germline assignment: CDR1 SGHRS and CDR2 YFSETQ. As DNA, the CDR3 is TGCGCCAGCAGCTTGGATGAGGGTGCGAGGACCTACGAGCAGTACTTC. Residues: CASSLDEGARTYEQYF.

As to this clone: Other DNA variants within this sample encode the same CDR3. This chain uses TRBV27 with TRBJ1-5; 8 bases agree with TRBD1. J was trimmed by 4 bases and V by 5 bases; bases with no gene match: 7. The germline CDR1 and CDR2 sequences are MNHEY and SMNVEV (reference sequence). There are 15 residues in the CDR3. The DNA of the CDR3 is TGTGCCAGCAGTCCGGACAGGGTATCGAATCAGCCCCAGCATTTT. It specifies CASSPDRVSNQPQHF.